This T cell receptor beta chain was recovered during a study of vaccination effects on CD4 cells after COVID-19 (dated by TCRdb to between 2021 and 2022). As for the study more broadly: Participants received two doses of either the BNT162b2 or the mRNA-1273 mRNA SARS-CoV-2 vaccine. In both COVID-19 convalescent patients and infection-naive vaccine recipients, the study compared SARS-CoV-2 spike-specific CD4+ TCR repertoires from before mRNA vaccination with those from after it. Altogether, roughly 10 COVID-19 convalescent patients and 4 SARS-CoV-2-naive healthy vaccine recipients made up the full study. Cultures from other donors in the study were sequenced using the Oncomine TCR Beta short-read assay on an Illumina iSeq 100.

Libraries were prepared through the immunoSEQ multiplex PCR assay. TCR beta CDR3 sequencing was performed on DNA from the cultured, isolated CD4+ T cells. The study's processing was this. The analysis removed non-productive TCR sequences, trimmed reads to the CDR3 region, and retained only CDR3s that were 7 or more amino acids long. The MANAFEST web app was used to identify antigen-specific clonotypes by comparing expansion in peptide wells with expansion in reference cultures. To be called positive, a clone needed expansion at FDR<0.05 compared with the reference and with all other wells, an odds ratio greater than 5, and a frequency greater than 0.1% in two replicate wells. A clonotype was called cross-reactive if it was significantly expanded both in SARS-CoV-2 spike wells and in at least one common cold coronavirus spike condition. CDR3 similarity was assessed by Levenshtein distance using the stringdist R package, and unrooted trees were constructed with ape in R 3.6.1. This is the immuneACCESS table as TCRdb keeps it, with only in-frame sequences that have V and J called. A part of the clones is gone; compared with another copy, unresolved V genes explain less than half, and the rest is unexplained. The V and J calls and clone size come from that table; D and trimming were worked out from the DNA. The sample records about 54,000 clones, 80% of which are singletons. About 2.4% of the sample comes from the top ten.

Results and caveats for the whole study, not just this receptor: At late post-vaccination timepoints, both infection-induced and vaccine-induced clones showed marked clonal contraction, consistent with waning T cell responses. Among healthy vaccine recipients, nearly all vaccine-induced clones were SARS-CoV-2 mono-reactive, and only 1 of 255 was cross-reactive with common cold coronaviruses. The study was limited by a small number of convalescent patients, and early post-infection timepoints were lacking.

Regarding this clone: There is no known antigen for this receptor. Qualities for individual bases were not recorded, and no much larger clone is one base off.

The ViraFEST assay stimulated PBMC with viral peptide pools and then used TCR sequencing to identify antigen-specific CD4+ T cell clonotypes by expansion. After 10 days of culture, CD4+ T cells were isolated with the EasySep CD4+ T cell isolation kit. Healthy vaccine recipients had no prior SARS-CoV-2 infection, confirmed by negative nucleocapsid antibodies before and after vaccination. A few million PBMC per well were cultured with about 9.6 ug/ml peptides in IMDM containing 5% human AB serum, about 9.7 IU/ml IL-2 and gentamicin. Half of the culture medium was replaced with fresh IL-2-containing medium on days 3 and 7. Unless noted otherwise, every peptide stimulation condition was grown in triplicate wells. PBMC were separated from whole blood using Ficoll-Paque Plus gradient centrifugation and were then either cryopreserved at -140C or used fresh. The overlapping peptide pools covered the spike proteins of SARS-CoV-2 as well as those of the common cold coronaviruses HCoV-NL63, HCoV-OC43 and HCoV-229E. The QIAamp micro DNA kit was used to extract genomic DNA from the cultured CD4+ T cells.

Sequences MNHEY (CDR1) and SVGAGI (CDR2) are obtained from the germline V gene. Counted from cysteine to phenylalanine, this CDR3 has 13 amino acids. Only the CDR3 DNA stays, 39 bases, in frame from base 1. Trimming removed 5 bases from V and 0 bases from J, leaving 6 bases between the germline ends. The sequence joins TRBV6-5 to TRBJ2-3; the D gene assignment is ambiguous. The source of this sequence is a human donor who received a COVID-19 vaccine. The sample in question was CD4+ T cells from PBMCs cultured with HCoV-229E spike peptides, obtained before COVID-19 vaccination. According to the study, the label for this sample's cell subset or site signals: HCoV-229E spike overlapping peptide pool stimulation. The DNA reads TGTGCCAGCAGTACCGACAGCACAGATACGCAGTATTTT. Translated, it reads CASSTDSTDTQYF.